Here is one T cell receptor (beta chain) with its context. Its specificity is not known. Only in-frame clones appear in the TCRdb table, and some are missing; sequencing was by immunoSEQ multiplex PCR. This sample carries 650,000 to 750,000 clones, less than 80% of them seen once, and the ten largest clones take roughly 1.8%. The sample comes from a study of shared clonotypes between healthy human individuals. Donors comprised only Caucasian adults living in Nashville, Tennessee. Whole-study results and caveats: Of the naive CD4 clonotypes, about 5% were shared across a handful of donors.

Material for sequencing was memory CD4+ T cells sorted from blood. As for subset: CD45RA-negative fraction. The source is a woman aged 25-40 years in good health.

The CDR3 DNA follows: TGCGCCAGCAGCCAAGCCGGACCCGATAGGACTGGCTACACCTTC. Translating gives CASSQAGPDRTGYTF. The chain has TRBV4-1 and TRBJ1-2; the D is unclear. The germline V and J ends were trimmed by 1 base and 7 bases, with 16 bases remaining between them. The CDR3 is 15 residues long. CDR1 is MGHRA and CDR2 is YSYEKL in the germline V gene.